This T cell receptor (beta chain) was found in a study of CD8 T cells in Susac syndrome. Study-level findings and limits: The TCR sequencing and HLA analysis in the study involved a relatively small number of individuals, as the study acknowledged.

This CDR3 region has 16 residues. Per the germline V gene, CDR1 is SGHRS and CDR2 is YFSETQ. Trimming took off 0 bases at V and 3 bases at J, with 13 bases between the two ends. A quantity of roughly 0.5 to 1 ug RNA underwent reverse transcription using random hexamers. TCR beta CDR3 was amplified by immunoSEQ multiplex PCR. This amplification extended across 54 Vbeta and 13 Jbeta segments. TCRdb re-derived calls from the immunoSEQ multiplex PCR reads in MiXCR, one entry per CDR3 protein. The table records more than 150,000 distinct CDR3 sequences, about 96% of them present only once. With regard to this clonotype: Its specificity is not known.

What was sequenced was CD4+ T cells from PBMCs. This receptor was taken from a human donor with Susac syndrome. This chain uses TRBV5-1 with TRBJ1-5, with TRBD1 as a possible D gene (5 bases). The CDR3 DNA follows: TGCGCCAGCAGCTTGGTACCCGGGACCGACAATCAGCCCCAGCATTTT. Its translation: CASSLVPGTDNQPQHF. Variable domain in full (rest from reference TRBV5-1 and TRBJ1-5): KAGVTQTPRYLIKTRGQQVTLSCSPISGHRSVSWYQQTPGQGLQFLFEYFSETQRNKGNFPGRFSGRQFSNSRSEMNVSTLELGDSALYLCASSLVPGTDNQPQHFGDGTRLSIL.